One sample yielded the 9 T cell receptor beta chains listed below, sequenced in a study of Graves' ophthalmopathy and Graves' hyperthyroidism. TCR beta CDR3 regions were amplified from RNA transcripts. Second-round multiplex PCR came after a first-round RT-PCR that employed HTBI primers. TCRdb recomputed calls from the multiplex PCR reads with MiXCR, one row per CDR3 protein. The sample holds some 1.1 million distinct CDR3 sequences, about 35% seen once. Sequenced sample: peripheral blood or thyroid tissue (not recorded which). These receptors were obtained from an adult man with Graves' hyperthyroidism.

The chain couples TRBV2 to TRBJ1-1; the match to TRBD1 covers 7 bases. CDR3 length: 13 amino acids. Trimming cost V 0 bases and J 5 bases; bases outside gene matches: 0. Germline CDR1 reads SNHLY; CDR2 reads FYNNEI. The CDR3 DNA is TGTGCCAGCAGTGAAGCGACAGGGACTGAAGCTTTCTTT. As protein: CASSEATGTEAFF.

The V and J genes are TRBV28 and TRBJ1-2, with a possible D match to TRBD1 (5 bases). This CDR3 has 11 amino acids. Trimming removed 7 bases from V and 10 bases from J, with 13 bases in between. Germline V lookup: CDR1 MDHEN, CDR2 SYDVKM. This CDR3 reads CASTRQRFYTF. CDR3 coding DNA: TGTGCCAGCACCCGACAGAGATTCTACACCTTC.

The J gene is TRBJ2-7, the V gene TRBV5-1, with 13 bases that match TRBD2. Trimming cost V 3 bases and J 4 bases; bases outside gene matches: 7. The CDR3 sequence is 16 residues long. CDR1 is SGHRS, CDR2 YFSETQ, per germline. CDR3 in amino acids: CASSSRTSGRGYEQYF. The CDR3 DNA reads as TGCGCCAGCAGCTCAAGGACTAGCGGGAGAGGGTACGAGCAGTACTTC. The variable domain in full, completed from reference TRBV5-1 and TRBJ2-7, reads KAGVTQTPRYLIKTRGQQVTLSCSPISGHRSVSWYQQTPGQGLQFLFEYFSETQRNKGNFPGRFSGRQFSNSRSEMNVSTLELGDSALYLCASSSRTSGRGYEQYFGPGTRLTVT.

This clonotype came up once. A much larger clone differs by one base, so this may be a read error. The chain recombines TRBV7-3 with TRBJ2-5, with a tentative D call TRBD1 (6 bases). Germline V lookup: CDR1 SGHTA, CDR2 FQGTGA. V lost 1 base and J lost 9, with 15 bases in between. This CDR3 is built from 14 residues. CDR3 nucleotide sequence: TGTGCCAGCAGCTTAAAGACAGGTCCCGCGTCCCAGTACTTC. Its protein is CASSLKTGPASQYF.

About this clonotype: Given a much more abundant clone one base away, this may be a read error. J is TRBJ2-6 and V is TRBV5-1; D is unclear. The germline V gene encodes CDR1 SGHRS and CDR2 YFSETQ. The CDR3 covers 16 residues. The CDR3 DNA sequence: TGCGTCAGCAGCTCGGGTCCGGCAGCTGGGGCCAACGTCCTGACTTTC. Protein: CVSSSGPAAGANVLTF. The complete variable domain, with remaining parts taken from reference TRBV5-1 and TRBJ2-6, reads KAGVTQTPRYLIKTRGQQVTLSCSPISGHRSVSWYQQTPGQGLQFLFEYFSETQRNKGNFPGRFSGRQFSNSRSEMNVSTLELGDSALYLCVSSSGPAAGANVLTFGAGSRLTVL.

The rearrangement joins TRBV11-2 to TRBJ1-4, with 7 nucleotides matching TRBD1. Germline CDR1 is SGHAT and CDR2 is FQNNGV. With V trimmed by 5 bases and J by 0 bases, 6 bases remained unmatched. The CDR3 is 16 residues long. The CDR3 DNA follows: TGTGCCAGCAGCCGAGTAGGGGGCTCAACTAATGAAAAACTGTTTTTT. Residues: CASSRVGGSTNEKLFF. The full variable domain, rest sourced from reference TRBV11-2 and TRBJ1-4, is EAGVAQSPRYKIIEKRQSVAFWCNPISGHATLYWYQQILGQGPKLLIQFQNNGVVDDSQLPKDRFSAERLKGVDSTLKIQPAKLEDSAVYLCASSRVGGSTNEKLFFGSGTQLSVL.

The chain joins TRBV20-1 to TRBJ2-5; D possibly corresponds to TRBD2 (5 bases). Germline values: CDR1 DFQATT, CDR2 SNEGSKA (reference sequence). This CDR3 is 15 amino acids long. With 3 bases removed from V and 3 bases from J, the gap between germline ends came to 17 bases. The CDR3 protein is CSASKLGGPEETQYF. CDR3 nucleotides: TGCAGTGCTAGTAAACTCGGAGGCCCGGAAGAGACCCAGTACTTC.

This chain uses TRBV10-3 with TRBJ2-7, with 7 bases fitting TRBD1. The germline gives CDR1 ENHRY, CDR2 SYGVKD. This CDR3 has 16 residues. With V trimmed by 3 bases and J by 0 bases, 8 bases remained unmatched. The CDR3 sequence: CAISDVLTGSSYEQYF. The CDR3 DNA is TGTGCCATCAGTGATGTCTTGACAGGGAGCTCCTACGAGCAGTACTTC.

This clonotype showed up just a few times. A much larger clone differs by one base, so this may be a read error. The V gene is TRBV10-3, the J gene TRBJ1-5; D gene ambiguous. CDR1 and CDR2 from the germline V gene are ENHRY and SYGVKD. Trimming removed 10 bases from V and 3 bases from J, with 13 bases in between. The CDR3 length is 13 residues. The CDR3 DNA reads TGTGCCAACAGCACCGGGGACAATCAGCCCCAGCATTTT. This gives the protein CANSTGDNQPQHF.